This T cell receptor beta chain was recorded in a study of shared clonotypes between healthy human individuals. Study results and limitations: Investigators expected sequencing depth to affect clonotype sharing among donors.

Trimming removed 1 base from V and 5 bases from J; junction bases left unmatched: 10. CDR1 is SGHNT, CDR2 YENEEA, per germline. There are 17 residues in the CDR3. The material for each subset, its genomic DNA, was split evenly across several immunoSEQ plates. On ten immunoSEQ deep assay plates, unsorted PBMC DNA was sequenced. TCRdb's copy holds only in-frame clones and misses some; the assay was immunoSEQ multiplex PCR. The table lists 470,000 or so clones, around 80% of them singletons. Turning to this clone: What it recognizes is unknown.

The sequenced material came from PBMCs. The receptor comes from a woman aged 40-49 years in good health. Some clones in this sample may be carry-over from other donors' samples. The chain carries TRBV11-3 and TRBJ2-1; 8 nucleotides align to TRBD2. This chain's CDR3 is CASSLGVAGTKNNEQFF. The CDR3 DNA is TGTGCCAGCAGCTTAGGGGTAGCGGGAACTAAAAACAATGAGCAGTTCTTC.